This T cell receptor (beta chain) is drawn from a study of cytomegalovirus exposure and HLA in healthy donors. General observations from the study: Later, an analysis showed that TCR beta chains associated with HLA were more clonally expanded than others that were equally common. Previous analysis showed most TCR beta V segments were productive about 87% or about 30% of the time. After further analysis at a later stage, roughly 15,000 TCR beta sequences were associated with HLA alleles at 0.05 false discovery rate. The listing of roughly 160 TCR beta chains classed them as cytomegalovirus-associated.

A multiplex PCR was run with 60 Vbeta primers and 13 Jbeta primers. The repertoire was sequenced with immunoSEQ multiplex PCR; TCRdb's copy has only in-frame clones and lacks some. The sample yields some 120,000 clones, 74% seen once. Comment on this clone: What it binds is unknown.

The sequence derives from a woman aged 50 to 60 in good health and CMV-seropositive. Sequenced: PBMCs.

The CDR3 reads CASSSYGTSGGQLSYNEQFF. The CDR3 DNA follows: TGCGCCAGCAGCTCCTACGGTACTAGCGGGGGCCAGCTCTCCTACAATGAGCAGTTCTTC. The chain joins TRBV5-1 to TRBJ2-1, with 11 bases that match TRBD2. The CDR3 runs to 20 residues. Trimming cost V 3 bases and J 0 bases; bases outside gene matches: 14. Germline CDR1 and CDR2: SGHRS and YFSETQ.